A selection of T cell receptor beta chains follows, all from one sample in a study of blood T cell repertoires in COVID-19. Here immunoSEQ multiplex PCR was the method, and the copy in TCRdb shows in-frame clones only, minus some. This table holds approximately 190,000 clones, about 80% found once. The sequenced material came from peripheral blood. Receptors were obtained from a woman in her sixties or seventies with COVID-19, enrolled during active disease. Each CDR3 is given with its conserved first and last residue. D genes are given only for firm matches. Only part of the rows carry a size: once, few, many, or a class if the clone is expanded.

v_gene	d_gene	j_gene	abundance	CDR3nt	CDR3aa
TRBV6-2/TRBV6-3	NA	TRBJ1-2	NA	TGTGCCAGCAGTTATCGGGGGTTCGATGGCTACACCTTC	CASSYRGFDGYTF
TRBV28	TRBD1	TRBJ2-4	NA	TGTGCCAGCAGTTTCTTAGACAGGGCCGCACTAAAAAACATTCAGTACTTC	CASSFLDRAALKNIQYF
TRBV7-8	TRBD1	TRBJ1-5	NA	TGTGCCAGCGGGACAGGGGGCTTTGGTAGCAATCAGCCCCAGCATTTT	CASGTGGFGSNQPQHF
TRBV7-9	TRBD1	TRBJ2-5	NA	TGTGCCAGCAGCACCACGGACAGGGGAGGAGAGACCCAGTACTTC	CASSTTDRGGETQYF
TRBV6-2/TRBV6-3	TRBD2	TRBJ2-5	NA	TGTGCCAGCAGTTACGGGGCGGGAGGTGAGACCCAGTACTTC	CASSYGAGGETQYF
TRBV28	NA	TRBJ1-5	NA	TGTGCCAGCAGTTTCAGGAGCAATCAGCCCCAGCATTTT	CASSFRSNQPQHF
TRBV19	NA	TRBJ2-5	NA	TGTGCCAGTAGCCACAGTGAAGAGACCCAGTACTTC	CASSHSEETQYF
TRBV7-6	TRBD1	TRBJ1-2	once	TGTGCCAGCAGCTTAGGAGGACAGGGGAGGGATGGCTACACCTTC	CASSLGGQGRDGYTF
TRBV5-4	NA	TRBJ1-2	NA	TGTGCCAGCAGCCTGACAACCTCATATGGCTACACCTTC	CASSLTTSYGYTF
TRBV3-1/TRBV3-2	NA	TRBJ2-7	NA	TGTGCCAGCAGCCGGAGGGGGGGGAGCTCCTACGAGCAGTACTTC	CASSRRGGSSYEQYF
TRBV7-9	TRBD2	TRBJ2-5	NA	TGTGCCAGCAGCTTACCCGGACTAGCGGGAGTAGAGACCCAGTACTTC	CASSLPGLAGVETQYF
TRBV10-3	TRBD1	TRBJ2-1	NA	TGTGCCATCAGTGGGGACAGCAATGAGCAGTTCTTC	CAISGDSNEQFF
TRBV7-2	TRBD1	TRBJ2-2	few	TGTGCCAGCAGCGAACGGACAGGTGGACCCGGGGAGCTGTTTTTT	CASSERTGGPGELFF
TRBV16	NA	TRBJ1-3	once	TGTGCCAGCAGCCAACAGGGTAGCTCTGGAAACACCATATATTTT	CASSQQGSSGNTIYF
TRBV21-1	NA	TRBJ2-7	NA	TGTGCCAGAAGGAGGACAGGGGACTTAGACAGACCCACCGAGCAGTACTTC	CARRRTGDLDRPTEQYF
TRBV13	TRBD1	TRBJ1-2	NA	TGTGCCAGCAGCTTAGGCCCCCCGGGACAGGGTTATGGCTACACCTTC	CASSLGPPGQGYGYTF
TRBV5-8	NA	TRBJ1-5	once	TGTGCCAGCCGGCCCTTTGGAGCATGGCCCCAGCATTTT	CASRPFGAWPQHF
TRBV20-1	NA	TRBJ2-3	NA	TGCAGTGCTCCAGGCCGGGGACAAGGGTATTTT	CSAPGRGQGYF
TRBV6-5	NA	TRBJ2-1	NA	TGTGCCAGCAGTCCGTGGCGCGGAGAGGATGAGCAGTTCTTC	CASSPWRGEDEQFF
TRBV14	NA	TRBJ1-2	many	TGTGCCAGCAGCCAAGACATCGCGACAATTCCTACCTTC	CASSQDIATIPTF
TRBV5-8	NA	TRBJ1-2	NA	TGTGCCAGCAGCTTGGTCACAGAAAATAACTATGGCTACACCTTC	CASSLVTENNYGYTF
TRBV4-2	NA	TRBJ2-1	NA	TGTGCCAGCAGCCAAGTGGTCCGCGTGACTTCCACTTACAATGAGCAGTTCTTC	CASSQVVRVTSTYNEQFF
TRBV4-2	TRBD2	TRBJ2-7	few	TGTGCCAGCAGCCCCCGGACTAGCGGGAGTCCCTACGAGCAGTACTTC	CASSPRTSGSPYEQYF
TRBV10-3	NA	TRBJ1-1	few	TGTGCCATCAGGAGGGACTGGAACACTGAAGCTTTCTTT	CAIRRDWNTEAFF
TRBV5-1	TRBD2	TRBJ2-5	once	TGCGCCAGCAGCTCGGGACTAGCGGGGGGGCCGGAGACCCAGTACTTC	CASSSGLAGGPETQYF
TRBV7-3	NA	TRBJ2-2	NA	TGTGCCAGCGCCGGGACACCGAACACCGGGGAGCTGTTTTTT	CASAGTPNTGELFF
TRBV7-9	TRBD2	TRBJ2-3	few	TGTGCCAGCAGCATTCGGCGGAGTAGAGATACGGGACTAGAGGCAGATACGCAGTATTTT	CASSIRRSRDTGLEADTQYF
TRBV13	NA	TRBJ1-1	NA	TGTGCCAGCAGCTTAGGTGACAGGACGGCTGAGGCTTTCTTT	CASSLGDRTAEAFF
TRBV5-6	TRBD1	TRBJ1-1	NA	TGTGCCAGCAGCTGGGGATGGACAGGGGAAGCTTTCTTT	CASSWGWTGEAFF
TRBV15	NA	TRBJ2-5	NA	TGTGCCACCAGCAAACCCAGGGGGGAAGAGACCCAGTACTTC	CATSKPRGEETQYF
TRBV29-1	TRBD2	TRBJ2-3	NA	TGCAGCGGGAGCGGGAGACCCGCAGATACGCAGTATTTT	CSGSGRPADTQYF
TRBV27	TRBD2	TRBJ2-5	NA	TGTGCCAGCAGTTTGGGACTAGCGGGAGTGGGTGAGACCCAGTACTTC	CASSLGLAGVGETQYF
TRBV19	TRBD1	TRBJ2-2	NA	TGTGCCAGTAGGACAGGGACGAACACCGGGGAGCTGTTTTTT	CASRTGTNTGELFF
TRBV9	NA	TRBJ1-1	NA	TGTGCCAGCAGCGTAGGCGGGGCTTTTACTGAAGCTTTCTTT	CASSVGGAFTEAFF
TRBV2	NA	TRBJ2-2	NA	TGTGCCAGCAGTGAATGGGGGGGCCATAGCGGGGAGCTGTTTTTT	CASSEWGGHSGELFF
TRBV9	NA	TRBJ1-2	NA	TGTGCCAGCAGCGTAGAGGCTTGGGGGCGTGCGTATGGCTACACCTTC	CASSVEAWGRAYGYTF
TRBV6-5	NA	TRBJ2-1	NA	TGTGCCAGCAGCTTCGGGAGCTCCTACAATGAGCAGTTCTTC	CASSFGSSYNEQFF
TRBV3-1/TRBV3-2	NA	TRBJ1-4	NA	TGTGCCAGCAGCCAGGTTCGTGTGGTGGGCGAAAAACTGTTTTTT	CASSQVRVVGEKLFF
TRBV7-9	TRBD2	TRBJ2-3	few	TGTGCCAGCAGCTTAGGGCTAGCGGGATTCACAGATACGCAGTATTTT	CASSLGLAGFTDTQYF
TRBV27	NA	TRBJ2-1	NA	TGTGCCAGCAGCCTCCTAAGCTCCTACAATGAGCAGTTCTTC	CASSLLSSYNEQFF
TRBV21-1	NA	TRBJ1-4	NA	TGTGCCAGCAGCACAGGGCCAAATCCCCAACGGGGGGACACAAATGAAAAACTGTTTTTT	CASSTGPNPQRGDTNEKLFF
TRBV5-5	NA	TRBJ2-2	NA	TGTGCCAGCAGCGTGGGGACTGTCCCGGGGGAGCTGTTTTTT	CASSVGTVPGELFF
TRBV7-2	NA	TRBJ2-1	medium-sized	TGTGCCAGCAGCCGGGACTCTTCCTACAATGAGCAGTTCTTC	CASSRDSSYNEQFF
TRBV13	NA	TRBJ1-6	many	TGTGCCAGCAGCTTGCGGAGCGATAATTCACCCCTCCACTTT	CASSLRSDNSPLHF
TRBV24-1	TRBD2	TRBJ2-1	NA	TGTGCCACCAGTGAGACTAGCGCATTCTCCAATGAGCAGTTCTTC	CATSETSAFSNEQFF
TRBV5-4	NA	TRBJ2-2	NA	TGTGCCAGCAGCCTACTGCGTGGACAAGTTGACGGGGAGCTGTTTTTT	CASSLLRGQVDGELFF
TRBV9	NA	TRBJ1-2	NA	TGTGCCAGCAGCCTTCACTCGGGGGGGCCAAAACTTAACTATGGCTACACCTTC	CASSLHSGGPKLNYGYTF
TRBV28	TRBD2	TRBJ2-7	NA	TGTGCCAGCAGACTAGCGGGAGGGAGCGAGGGGTACGAGCAGTACTTC	CASRLAGGSEGYEQYF